This record concerns one TCR beta chain sequence. Original analysis: Estimated nucleated cell counts came from reference gene primer amplification. Method: immunoSEQ multiplex PCR; TCRdb's copy keeps in-frame clones and lacks some. The V and J calls and clone size are taken from that table; D and trimming were inferred from the DNA. There are just over 80,000 clones in the sample; 85% to 90% occur only once, and more than 0.95% lies in the top ten. This specimen belongs to a study of blood T cell repertoires in COVID-19. The wider study: T cells, B-cell-depleted T cells, or PBMCs provided the cDNA or gDNA that served as material.

Each participant's cohort was designated according to participant-reported clinical history. V gave up 4 bases and J gave up 7 bases, with 17 bases separating them. Germline loops: CDR1 GTSNPN, CDR2 SVGIG (reference sequence). This CDR3 has 15 amino acids. Sequenced input: PBMCs or T cells enriched from blood (not recorded which). J is TRBJ1-6 and V is TRBV30; a weak D match, TRBD1 (5 bases). The source is a woman in her forties or fifties with acute COVID-19. Here the CDR3 DNA reads TGTGCCTGGAATCCTTGGGGGGGATTAAATTCACCCCTCCACTTT. Translating gives CAWNPWGGLNSPLHF.